This TCR beta chain was captured in a study of cytomegalovirus exposure and HLA in healthy donors. Primers for the PCR totalled 60 Vbeta and 13 Jbeta. Data came from immunoSEQ multiplex PCR; TCRdb stores just in-frame clones and leaves some out. This sample has under 200,000 clones, with over 65% found just once. The CDR3 spans 13 residues. CDR1 is LGHNT, CDR2 FRNRAP, per germline. Trimming left V 5 bases short and J 1 base short, with 7 bases between. Concerning this clone: Its antigen remains unidentified.

When sampled, the donors appeared nominally healthy, though they likely had unrecorded immune exposures. Study conclusions and caveats: Cytomegalovirus-associated status was assigned to more than 150 TCR beta chains. Donor immune exposure was known only as CMV serostatus. A later analysis associated under 20,000 TCR beta sequences with HLA alleles at a 0.05 false discovery rate.

The sequencing input was PBMCs. This clonotype originated in a man in his forties in good health and CMV-seropositive. The chain recombines TRBV12-5 with TRBJ2-3, with D possibly matching TRBD1 (6 bases). CDR3 bases: TGTGCTAGTGGTAGGACAGGCACAGATACGCAGTATTTT. Translating it yields CASGRTGTDTQYF.